This section outlines one T cell receptor beta chain sequence together with its context. Per germline, CDR1 LNHNV and CDR2 YYDKDF (reference sequence). V was cut by 1 base and J by 6 bases, with 10 bases left in between. The CDR3 covers 14 residues. These data are taken from a study of CD8+CD57+ T cells in acquired aplastic anemia. Patients included in sequencing had previously demonstrated CD8+CD57+ cell expansion by flow cytometry. TCR beta VDJ and CDR3 profiles were obtained from a genomic DNA template. In TCRdb, the reads were re-called with MiXCR into one record per CDR3 protein. Among 150,000 or so distinct CDR3 sequences, about 45% were seen once, and the ten largest hold approximately 3%.

Specimen: sorted CD4+, CD8+, or CD8+CD57+ T cells (not recorded which) from PBMCs. This TCR was sampled from a human donor with aplastic anemia. The chain carries TRBV15 and TRBJ2-1, with D unclear. The CDR3 nucleotides are TGTGCCACCAGCAGAGCCCGACCAGCCAATGAGCAGTTCTTC. Its protein product is CATSRARPANEQFF.